This T cell receptor beta chain was identified in a study of blood T cell repertoires in COVID-19. At the level of the study: The United States, Italy and Spain were the sources of the acute and convalescent COVID-19 samples. PBMCs, B-cell-depleted T cells, or T cells provided the cDNA or gDNA that made up the material.

Original analysis: Reference gene primer amplification yielded estimated nucleated cell counts. Sequencing was performed with immunoSEQ multiplex PCR; in TCRdb, only in-frame clones are kept and a portion is missing. That table supplies the V and J calls and clone size; D and trimming were determined from the DNA. In the table there are more than 140,000 clones, around 88% of which are singletons. The germline V gene has CDR1 MDHEN and CDR2 SYDVKM. Losses at the gene ends were 4 bases for V and 6 bases for J; bases not matched to a gene: 8. This CDR3 has 15 residues. The chain has TRBV28 and TRBJ2-7, with 11 bases aligning to TRBD1. The material sequenced was peripheral blood. The source is a woman aged 60-75 years with acute or convalescent COVID-19. CDR3 sequence reads: CASSWPGQGVSEQYF. As DNA, the CDR3 is TGTGCCAGCAGTTGGCCGGGACAGGGGGTAAGCGAGCAGTACTTC.